This T cell receptor beta chain was captured by sequencing in a study of CD8+ T cells in alopecia areata. Regarding the study as a whole: Possibly as an HLA-related effect, TCR sharing across patients appeared less clear than in mice. Relative to normal scalp, lesional scalp, especially alopecia totalis/universalis, showed higher clonality.

This clone was seen a few times. As yet, its antigen is unknown. Sampling of alopecia areata patients yielded lesional scalp punch biopsies as well as peripheral blood. RNA was extracted and reverse transcribed into cDNA as the sequencing template. The data were produced by immunoSEQ multiplex PCR, yet TCRdb's version contains in-frame clones alone and is incomplete. The sample has about 70,000 clones; more than 40% are singletons. The V end was cut by 5 bases, the J end by 0 bases, with 9 bases between. Germline V gene lookup returns CDR1 SGHKS and CDR2 YYEKEE (reference sequence). The CDR3 loop spans 13 amino acids.

This chain joins TRBV5-5 and TRBJ2-7; a possible D gene is TRBD2 (5 bases). The source of this sequence is a human donor with alopecia areata. Sequenced material: CD8+ T cells sorted from blood, taken at week 0. CDR3 sequence: CASRGEVSYEQYF. In nucleotides, the CDR3 is TGTGCCAGCAGGGGAGAAGTCTCCTACGAGCAGTACTTC.